What follows are 2 T cell receptor beta chains derived from one specimen sequenced in a study of sequential checkpoint blockade in melanoma. Assay: immunoSEQ multiplex PCR; the TCRdb copy retains only in-frame clones and omits some. The table shows more than 25,000 clones, with 60% to 85% occurring only once. Treatment described: randomized to nivolumab then ipilimumab (arm A) or the reverse (arm B). The source material was CD8+ T cells sorted from blood (inferred from file names), sampled from a patient given nivolumab and ipilimumab in sequence. These TCRs come from a human donor with melanoma.

The rearrangement links TRBV14 to TRBJ2-2; TRBD1 matches 10 bases. The CDR3 totals 13 residues. V shed 8 bases and J 4 bases; nucleotides not matched to a gene: 1. The germline CDR1 and CDR2 sequences are SGHDN and FVKESK. The CDR3 here is CASRTGGTGELFF. The CDR3 DNA follows: TGTGCCAGCCGGACAGGGGGCACCGGGGAGCTGTTTTTT.

The chain links TRBV15 to TRBJ1-3; no clear D gene. V gave up 0 bases and J gave up 4 bases, with 10 bases separating them. The CDR3 is 15 residues long. Germline CDR1 LNHNV, CDR2 YYDKDF (reference sequence). CDR3 region: CATSRDEERGNTIYF. The CDR3 coding sequence is TGTGCCACCAGCAGAGACGAGGAAAGAGGAAACACCATATATTTT. Drawing the rest from reference TRBV15 and TRBJ1-3, the complete variable domain is DAMVIQNPRYQVTQFGKPVTLSCSQTLNHNVMYWYQQKSSQAPKLLFHYYDKDFNNEADTPDNFQSRRPNTSFCFLDIRSPGLGDTAMYLCATSRDEERGNTIYFGEGSWLTVV.